This paragraph covers one T cell receptor beta chain sequence. These data originate in a study of OX40 agonist ivuxolimab in advanced cancers. Assay used: immunoSEQ multiplex PCR; TCRdb lists only in-frame clones, some missing. The profile shows about 24,000 clones, approximately 85% of them singletons. This receptor was obtained from an adult with an advanced solid tumor such as melanoma, head and neck, liver or kidney cancer. Sample: CD4+ or CD8+ T cells sorted from blood, taken in a trial of the OX40 agonist ivuxolimab.

In DNA, the CDR3 is TGTGCCAGCTGGGGACAGGTCCAAGAGACCCAGTACTTC. This sequence encodes CASWGQVQETQYF. The chain uses TRBV6-5 and TRBJ2-5, with TRBD1 matching 8 bases. The CDR3 consists of 13 residues. J gave up 1 base and V 8 bases, and 3 bases lay outside the gene matches. Germline V gives CDR1 MNHEY, CDR2 SVGAGI.